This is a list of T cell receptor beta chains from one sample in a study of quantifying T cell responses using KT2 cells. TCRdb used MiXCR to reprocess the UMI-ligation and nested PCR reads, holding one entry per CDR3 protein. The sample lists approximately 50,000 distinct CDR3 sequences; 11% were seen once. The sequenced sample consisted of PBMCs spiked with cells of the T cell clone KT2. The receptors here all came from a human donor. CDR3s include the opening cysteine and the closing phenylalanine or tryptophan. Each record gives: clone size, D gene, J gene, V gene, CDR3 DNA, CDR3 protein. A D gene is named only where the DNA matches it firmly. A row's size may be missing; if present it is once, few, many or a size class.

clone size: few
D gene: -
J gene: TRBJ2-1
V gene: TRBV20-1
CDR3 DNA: TGCAGTGCTAGAAGGGAGGCCCCTAGGGATGAGCAGTTCTTC
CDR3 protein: CSARREAPRDEQFF

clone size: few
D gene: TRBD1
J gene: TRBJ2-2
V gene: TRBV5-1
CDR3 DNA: TGCGCCAGCAGCACCGGGACAGGGTCCACCGGGGAGCTGTTTTTT
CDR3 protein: CASSTGTGSTGELFF

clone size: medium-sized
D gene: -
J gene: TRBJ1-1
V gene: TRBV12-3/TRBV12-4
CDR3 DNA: TGTGCCAGCAGTTTACTGAACACTGAAGCTTTCTTT
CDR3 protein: CASSLLNTEAFF

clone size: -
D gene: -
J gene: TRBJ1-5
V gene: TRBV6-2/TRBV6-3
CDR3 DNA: TGTGCCAGCAGTAACCCGTTAGGCAATCAGCCCCAGCATTTT
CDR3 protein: CASSNPLGNQPQHF

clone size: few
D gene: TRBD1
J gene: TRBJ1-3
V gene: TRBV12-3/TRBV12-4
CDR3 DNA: TGTGCCAGCACTCCTAACCAGGGGGAACGAAACACCATATATTTT
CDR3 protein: CASTPNQGERNTIYF

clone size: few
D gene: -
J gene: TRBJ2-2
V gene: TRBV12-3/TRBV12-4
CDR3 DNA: TGTGCCAGCAGTCCCCAGGTAAAGAGTGGAGGGGAGCTGTTTTTT
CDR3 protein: CASSPQVKSGGELFF

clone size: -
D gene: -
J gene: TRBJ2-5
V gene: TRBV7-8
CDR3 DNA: TGTGCCAGCAGCTTAGTTTGGGAGACCCAGTACTTC
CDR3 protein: CASSLVWETQYF

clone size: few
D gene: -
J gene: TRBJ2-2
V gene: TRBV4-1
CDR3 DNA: TGCGCCAGCAGCCAACCTGGCGCCGGGGAGCTGTTTTTT
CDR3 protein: CASSQPGAGELFF

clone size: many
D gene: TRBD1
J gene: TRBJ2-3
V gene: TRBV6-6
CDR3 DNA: TGTGCCAGCAGTTCAGGGGGCGCGGGCACAGATACGCAGTATTTT
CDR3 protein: CASSSGGAGTDTQYF

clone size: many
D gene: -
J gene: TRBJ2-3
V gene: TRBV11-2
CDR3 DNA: TGTGCCAGCAGCTTAGTAGGAGATACGCAGTATTTT
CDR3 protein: CASSLVGDTQYF

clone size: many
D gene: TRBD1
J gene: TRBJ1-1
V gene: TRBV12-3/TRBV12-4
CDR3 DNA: TGTGCCAGCAGAACAGGGGGCATGGGGACTGAAGCTTTCTTT
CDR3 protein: CASRTGGMGTEAFF

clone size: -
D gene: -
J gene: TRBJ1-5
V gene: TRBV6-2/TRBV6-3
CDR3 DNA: TGTGCCAGCAGTTACTCCTCGGGCTTTCAGCCCCAGCATTTT
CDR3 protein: CASSYSSGFQPQHF

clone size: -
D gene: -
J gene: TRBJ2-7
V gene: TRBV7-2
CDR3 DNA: TGTGCCAGCAGCGTCAGGGAAGCCTACGAGCAGTACTTC
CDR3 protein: CASSVREAYEQYF

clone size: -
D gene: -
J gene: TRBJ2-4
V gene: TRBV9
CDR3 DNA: TGTGCCAGCAGCGTATCCGAAACGGGGGTGAACATTCAGTACTTC
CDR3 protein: CASSVSETGVNIQYF

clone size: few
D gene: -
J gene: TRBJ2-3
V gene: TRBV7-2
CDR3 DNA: TGTGCCAGCAGCTTAGTCGTCGGGGAGTGGAGCACAGATACGCAGTATTTT
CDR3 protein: CASSLVVGEWSTDTQYF

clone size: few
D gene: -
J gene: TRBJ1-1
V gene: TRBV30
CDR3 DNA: TGTGCCTGGAGTGGATCAGGGGACACTGAAGCTTTCTTT
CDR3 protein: CAWSGSGDTEAFF

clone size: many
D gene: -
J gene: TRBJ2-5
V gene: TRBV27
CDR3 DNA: TGTGCCAGCAGTTCCAGACTAGGGGGAGAGACCCAGTACTTC
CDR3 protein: CASSSRLGGETQYF

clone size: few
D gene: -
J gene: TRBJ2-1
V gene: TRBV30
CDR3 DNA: TGTGCCTGGAGTGTCGGTCCCCAAACGGCCAATGAGCAGTTCTTC
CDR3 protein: CAWSVGPQTANEQFF

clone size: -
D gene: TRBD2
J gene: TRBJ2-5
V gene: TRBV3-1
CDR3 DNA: TGTGCCAGCAGCTCCGGGACTAGCGGAGTCCAAGAGACCCAGTACTTC
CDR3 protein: CASSSGTSGVQETQYF

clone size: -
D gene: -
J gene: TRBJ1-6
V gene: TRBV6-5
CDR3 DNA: TGTGCCAGCAGAAGCAGGAATTCACCCCTCCACTTT
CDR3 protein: CASRSRNSPLHF

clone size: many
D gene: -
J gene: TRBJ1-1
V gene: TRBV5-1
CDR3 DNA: TGCGCCAGCAGCCCCGATATCGGTACAGGGATGAACACTGAAGCTTTCTTT
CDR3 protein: CASSPDIGTGMNTEAFF

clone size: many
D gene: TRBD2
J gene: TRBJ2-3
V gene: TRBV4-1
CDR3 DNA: TGCGCCAGCAGCCAAACCCGACGGCTAGCGGGGGTCCGGAGTGGCACAGATACGCAGTATTTT
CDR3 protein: CASSQTRRLAGVRSGTDTQYF

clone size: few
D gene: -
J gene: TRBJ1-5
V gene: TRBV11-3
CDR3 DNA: TGTGCCAGCAGCTTACAGGGCGGTCAGCCCCAGCATTTT
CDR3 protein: CASSLQGGQPQHF

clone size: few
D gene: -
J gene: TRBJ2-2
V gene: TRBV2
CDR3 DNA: TGTGCCAGCAGTGCTGAGTTTAACACCGGGGAGCTGTTTTTT
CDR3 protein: CASSAEFNTGELFF

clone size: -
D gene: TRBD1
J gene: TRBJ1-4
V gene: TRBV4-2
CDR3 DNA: TGTGCCAGCAGCCAAGAAGAGGGGGCGGTTGAAAAACTGTTTTTT
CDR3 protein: CASSQEEGAVEKLFF

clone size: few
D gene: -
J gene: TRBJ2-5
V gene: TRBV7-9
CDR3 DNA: TGTGCCAGCAGCTTAGGTTCCAGCTCGGAGACCCAGTACTTC
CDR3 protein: CASSLGSSSETQYF

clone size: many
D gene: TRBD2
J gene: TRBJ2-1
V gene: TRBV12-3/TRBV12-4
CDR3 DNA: TGTGCCAGCGGAAGGGGACTAGCGGAATACAATGAGCAGTTCTTC
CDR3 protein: CASGRGLAEYNEQFF

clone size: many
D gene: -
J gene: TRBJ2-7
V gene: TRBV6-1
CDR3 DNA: TGTGCCAGCAGTGTAAAGGTAGGCGGGACCTACGAGCAGTACTTC
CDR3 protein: CASSVKVGGTYEQYF

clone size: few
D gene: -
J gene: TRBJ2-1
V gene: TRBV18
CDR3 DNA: TGTGCCAGCTCACAGATTGGACAAAGCTCCTACAATGAGCAGTTCTTC
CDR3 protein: CASSQIGQSSYNEQFF

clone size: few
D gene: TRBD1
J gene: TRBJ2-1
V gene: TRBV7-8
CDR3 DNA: TGTGCCAGCAGCTTAGGGGCAGGGGGCTACAATGAGCAGTTCTTC
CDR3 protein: CASSLGAGGYNEQFF

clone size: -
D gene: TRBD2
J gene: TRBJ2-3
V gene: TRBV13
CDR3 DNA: TGTGCCAGCAGCTTCGCTTCAGGACTAGCGGGAGGTATAGCAGATACGCAGTATTTT
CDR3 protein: CASSFASGLAGGIADTQYF

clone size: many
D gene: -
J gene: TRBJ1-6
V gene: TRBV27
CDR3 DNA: TGTGCCAGCAGCCGAAGGATCGCTCCGGGACGGTCAAGCTCCTATAATTCACCCCTCCACTTT
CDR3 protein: CASSRRIAPGRSSSYNSPLHF

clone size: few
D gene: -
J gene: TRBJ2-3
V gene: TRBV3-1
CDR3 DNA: TGTGCCAGCAGCCCCAGAAACACAGATACGCAGTATTTT
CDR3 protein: CASSPRNTDTQYF

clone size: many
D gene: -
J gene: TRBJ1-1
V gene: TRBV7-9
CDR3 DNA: TGTGCCAGCAGCTTAGTCGAGAACACTGAAGCTTTCTTT
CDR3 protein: CASSLVENTEAFF

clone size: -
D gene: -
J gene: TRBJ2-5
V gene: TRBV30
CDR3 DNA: TGTGCCTGGAGTGTACTAGGTCAAGAGACCCAGTACTTC
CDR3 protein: CAWSVLGQETQYF

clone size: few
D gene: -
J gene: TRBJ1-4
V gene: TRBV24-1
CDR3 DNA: TGTGCCACCAGGGGGCAGAGACATGAAAAACTACTGTTTTTT
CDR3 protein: CATRGQRHEKLLFF

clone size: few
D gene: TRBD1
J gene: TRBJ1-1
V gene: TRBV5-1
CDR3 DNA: TGCGCCAGCAGCTTCCGGGACAGCAACATGAACACTGAAGCTTTCTTT
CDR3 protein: CASSFRDSNMNTEAFF

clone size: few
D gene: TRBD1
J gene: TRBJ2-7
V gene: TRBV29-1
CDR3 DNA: TGCAGCGTTCCGACAGGGGTCCCCTCCTACGAGCAGTACTTC
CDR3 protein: CSVPTGVPSYEQYF

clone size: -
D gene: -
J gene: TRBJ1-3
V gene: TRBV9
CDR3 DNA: TGTGCCAGCAGCGGAGGGGCAGTCGGAAACACCATATATTTT
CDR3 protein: CASSGGAVGNTIYF

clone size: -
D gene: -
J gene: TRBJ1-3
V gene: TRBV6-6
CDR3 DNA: TGTGCCAGCAGTGGCGGGGCCGGAAACACCATATATTTT
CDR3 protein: CASSGGAGNTIYF

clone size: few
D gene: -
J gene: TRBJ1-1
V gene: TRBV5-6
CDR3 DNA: TGTGCCAGCAGCTTATACATGGGTGAAGCTTTCTTT
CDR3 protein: CASSLYMGEAFF

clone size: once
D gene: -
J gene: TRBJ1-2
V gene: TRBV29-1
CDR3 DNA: TGCAGCGTTGAAGGCGTTGGGGCTGGTGGCCACACCTTC
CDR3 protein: CSVEGVGAGGHTF

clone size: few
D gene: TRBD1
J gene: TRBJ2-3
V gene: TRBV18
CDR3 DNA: TGTGCCAGCTCAATGCCCGGACAGGGGTCAGATACGCAGTATTTT
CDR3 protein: CASSMPGQGSDTQYF

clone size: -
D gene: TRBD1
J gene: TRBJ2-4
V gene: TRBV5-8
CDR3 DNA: TGTGCCAGCAGCCCTCCGGACAGGACCCTAGCCAAAAACATTCAGTACTTC
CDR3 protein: CASSPPDRTLAKNIQYF

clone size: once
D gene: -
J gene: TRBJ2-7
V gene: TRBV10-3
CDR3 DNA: TGTGCCATCAGTGGAGGGTTCGAGCAGTACTTC
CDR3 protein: CAISGGFEQYF

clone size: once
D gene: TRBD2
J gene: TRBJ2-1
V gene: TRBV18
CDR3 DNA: TGTGCCAGCTCACCACCAGGCCTAGCGGGGGGCTCATTCTACAATGAGCAGTTCTTC
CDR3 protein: CASSPPGLAGGSFYNEQFF

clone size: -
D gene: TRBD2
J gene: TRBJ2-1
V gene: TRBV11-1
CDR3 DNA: TGTGCCAGCAGCTTGATGCTAGCGGGAGGGCAGGAGCAGTTCTTC
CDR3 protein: CASSLMLAGGQEQFF

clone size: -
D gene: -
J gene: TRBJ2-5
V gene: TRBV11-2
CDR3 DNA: TGTGCCAGCACCCGGGACATTCCCCAAGAGACCCAGTACTTC
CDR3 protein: CASTRDIPQETQYF

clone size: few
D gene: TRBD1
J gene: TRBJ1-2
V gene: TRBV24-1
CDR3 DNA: TGTGCCACCAGCCCGGGACAGGGGCTGCTGGGCTACACCTTC
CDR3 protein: CATSPGQGLLGYTF

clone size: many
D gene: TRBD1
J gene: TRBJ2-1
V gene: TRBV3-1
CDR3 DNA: TGTGCCAGCAGCCAAGATCAGGGGGCCGGTCGGTCCTACAATGAGCAGTTCTTC
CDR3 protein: CASSQDQGAGRSYNEQFF

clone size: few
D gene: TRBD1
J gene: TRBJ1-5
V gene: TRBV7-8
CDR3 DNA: TGTGCCAGCAGCTTAGTATCGTGGACAGGGCTTCAGCCCCAGCATTTT
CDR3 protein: CASSLVSWTGLQPQHF

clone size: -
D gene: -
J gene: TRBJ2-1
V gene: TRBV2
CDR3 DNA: TGTGCCAGCAGTGAGGTCGGGGGTACCTACAATGAGCAGTTCTTC
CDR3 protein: CASSEVGGTYNEQFF

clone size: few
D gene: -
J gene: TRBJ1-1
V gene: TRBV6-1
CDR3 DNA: TGTGCCAGCAGTGAAATTGGTTCGCGGGGCACTGAAGCTTTCTTT
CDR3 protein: CASSEIGSRGTEAFF

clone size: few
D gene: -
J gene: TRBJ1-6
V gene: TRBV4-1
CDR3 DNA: TGCGCCAGCACCCCGGCCGGGGTTGGAAATTCACCCCTCCACTTT
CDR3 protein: CASTPAGVGNSPLHF

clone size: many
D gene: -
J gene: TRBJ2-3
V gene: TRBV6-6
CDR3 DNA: TGTGCCAGCAGTTACTTGAAAGATACGCAGTATTTT
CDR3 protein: CASSYLKDTQYF

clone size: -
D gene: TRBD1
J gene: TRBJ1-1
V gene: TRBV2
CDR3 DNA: TGTGCCAGCAGGATGAGACAGGGACTGGGAACTGAAGCTTTCTTT
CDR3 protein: CASRMRQGLGTEAFF

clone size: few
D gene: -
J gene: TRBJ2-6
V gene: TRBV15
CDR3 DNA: TGTGCCACCAGCTCTCCGGGACGGCTCTCTGGGGCCAACGTCCTGACTTTC
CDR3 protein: CATSSPGRLSGANVLTF